Following are 18 T cell receptor beta chains from one sample sequenced in a study of blood T cell repertoires in COVID-19. Some clones are missing from TCRdb's copy, which holds only in-frame ones; the method was immunoSEQ multiplex PCR. The sample shows 40,000 to 55,000 clones, roughly nine tenths of them seen only once. The sequenced material came from peripheral blood. These receptors all stem from a man aged 65 to 79 with active COVID-19.

The gene calls are TRBV30 and TRBJ2-7; tentative D call: TRBD2 (6 bases). CDR3 size: 14 residues. Trimming removed 4 bases from V and 0 bases from J, with 13 bases in between. Looked up from germline, CDR1 is GTSNPN and CDR2 is SVGIG (reference sequence). CDR3 loop: CAWMEKGGSYEQYF. The CDR3 DNA reads as TGTGCCTGGATGGAGAAGGGAGGCTCCTACGAGCAGTACTTC.

The V call is TRBV3-1 (or the pseudogene TRBV3-2), the J call TRBJ1-2; possibly TRBD1 for D (5 bases). The CDR3 loop spans 16 amino acids. With 2 bases removed from V and 3 bases from J, the gap between germline ends came to 16 bases. Germline V gene sequence: CDR1 LGHDT, CDR2 YNNKEL (reference sequence). The CDR3 DNA reads TGTGCCAGCAGCCAAAGGGCGGTAGGGGATCACTATGGCTACACCTTC. This codes for CASSQRAVGDHYGYTF.

The J gene is TRBJ2-7, the V gene TRBV6-5; TRBD2 might be the D (5 bases). Trimming shortened V by 6 bases and J by 5 bases, and 14 bases separated the two germline ends. Germline lookup yields CDR1 MNHEY and CDR2 SVGAGI. This CDR3 spans 13 amino acids. CDR3 residues: CASRAAGGHEQYF. For the CDR3, the DNA is TGTGCCAGCAGGGCCGCCGGAGGACACGAGCAGTACTTC.

The chain links TRBV7-8 to TRBJ2-7, with a tentative D call TRBD1 (6 bases). Germline CDR1 and CDR2: SGHVS and FQNEAQ. The CDR3 extends over 14 amino acids. With 0 bases removed from V and 3 bases from J, the gap between germline ends came to 9 bases. The CDR3 nucleotides read TGTGCCAGCAGCTTAGCGGTAGGGGGCTACGAGCAGTACTTC. Amino acids: CASSLAVGGYEQYF.

The genes are TRBV7-2 and TRBJ2-7; 7 nucleotides agree with TRBD1. CDR1 and CDR2 (germline): SGHTA, FQGNSA. V gave up 1 base and J gave up 4 bases; unmatched junction bases: 4. The CDR3 contains 14 residues. The CDR3 DNA sequence: TGTGCCAGCAGCTTAGTAGGGGGCGAATACGAGCAGTACTTC. It is translated as CASSLVGGEYEQYF.

The rearrangement joins TRBV5-8 to TRBJ2-1; TRBD1 matches 8 bases. V lost 3 bases and J lost 4; bases outside the gene matches: 3. CDR1 and CDR2 from the germline V gene are SGHTS and YDEGEE. This CDR3 has 14 amino acids. CDR3 sequence (DNA): TGTGCCAGCAGCTCTCGGACAGGGTACAATGAGCAGTTCTTC. Protein sequence: CASSSRTGYNEQFF.

J is TRBJ1-5 and V is TRBV2, with 8 bases fitting TRBD1. CDR3 length equals 15 residues. The V gene end was trimmed by 0 bases and the J gene end by 7 bases; junction bases not matched to a gene: 5. The germline gives CDR1 SNHLY, CDR2 FYNNEI. CDR3 coding DNA: TGTGCCAGCAGTGAAGCGCTTAGACAGGGGCAGCCCCAGCATTTT. Its translation: CASSEALRQGQPQHF. Using reference TRBV2 and TRBJ1-5 for the parts outside the CDR3, the full variable domain is EPEVTQTPSHQVTQMGQEVILRCVPISNHLYFYWYRQILGQKVEFLVSFYNNEISEKSEIFDDQFSVERPDGSNFTLKIRSTKLEDSAMYFCASSEALRQGQPQHFGDGTRLSIL.

This clone was seen only once. V gene TRBV19 combines with J gene TRBJ2-7, with TRBD2 as a possible D gene (5 bases). Deletions cut 1 base from V and 5 bases from J, with 12 bases between. This CDR3 comprises 14 residues. Germline V gene lookup returns CDR1 LNHDA and CDR2 SQIVND (reference sequence). CDR3: CASSIGWESDEQYF. The DNA of the CDR3 is TGTGCCAGTAGTATAGGATGGGAGTCTGACGAGCAGTACTTC. Combining the CDR3 with reference TRBV19 and TRBJ2-7 gives the whole variable domain DGGITQSPKYLFRKEGQNVTLSCEQNLNHDAMYWYRQDPGQGLRLIYYSQIVNDFQKGDIAEGYSVSREKKESFPLTVTSAQKNPTAFYLCASSIGWESDEQYFGPGTRLTVT.

The gene calls are TRBV19 and TRBJ1-6; 10 bases align to TRBD1. CDR3 size: 15 residues. Losses at the gene ends were 6 bases for V and 7 bases for J; bases not matched to a gene: 6. Germline V CDR1 and CDR2: LNHDA, SQIVND (reference sequence). CDR3 sequence reads: CASSWTGGTNSPLHF. The CDR3 DNA reads TGTGCCAGTAGCTGGACAGGGGGAACAAATTCACCCCTCCACTTT.

This sequence joins TRBV5-6 and TRBJ1-5; D is ambiguous. Trimming left V 0 bases short and J 0 bases short, with 4 bases between. Germline CDR1 reads SGHDT; CDR2 reads YYEEEE. The CDR3 is 14 amino acids. The CDR3 bases are TGTGCCAGCAGCTTGGTTTATAGCAATCAGCCCCAGCATTTT. Its translation is CASSLVYSNQPQHF.

The chain links TRBV6-1 to TRBJ2-7; maybe TRBD1 (5 bases). Germline V CDR1 and CDR2: MNHNS, SASEGT. The CDR3 is 13 residues long. V lost 2 bases to trimming and J lost 1 base, with 6 bases between them. This CDR3 reads CASSEQGSYEQYF. For the CDR3, the DNA is TGTGCCAGCAGTGAACAGGGATCCTACGAGCAGTACTTC.

The chain employs TRBV7-2 and TRBJ2-3, with D unresolved. The CDR3 is made up of 15 amino acids. V lost 5 bases, J lost 3 bases, and 15 bases lay in between. CDR1 and CDR2 from the germline V gene are SGHTA and FQGNSA. CDR3 bases: TGTGCCAGCAGCCTAAACCCGGGTAGGACAGATACGCAGTATTTT. This sequence encodes CASSLNPGRTDTQYF.

The chain is built from TRBV9 and TRBJ2-1; maybe TRBD1 (6 bases). V was clipped by 1 base and J by 3 bases, with 11 bases between them. The CDR3 is 15 amino acids. The germline gives CDR1 SGDLS, CDR2 YYNGEE. DNA for the CDR3: TGTGCCAGCAGCGTATCGGACAGAGACTACAATGAGCAGTTCTTC. It encodes CASSVSDRDYNEQFF. The full variable domain, completed using reference TRBV9 and TRBJ2-1, is DSGVTQTPKHLITATGQRVTLRCSPRSGDLSVYWYQQSLDQGLQFLIQYYNGEERAKGNILERFSAQQFPDLHSELNLSSLELGDSALYFCASSVSDRDYNEQFFGPGTRLTVL.

The genes are TRBV28 and TRBJ2-1; TRBD2 is a possible D gene (6 bases). Germline V gene data show CDR1 as MDHEN and CDR2 as SYDVKM. Trimming took 7 bases from V and 9 from J, leaving 16 bases between them. The CDR3 runs to 13 residues. CDR3 bases: TGTGCCAGCACCGATCGGAGGGGTGGTGAGCAGTTCTTC. Translation: CASTDRRGGEQFF. The full variable domain, with the rest looked up from reference TRBV28 and TRBJ2-1, is DVKVTQSSRYLVKRTGEKVFLECVQDMDHENMFWYRQDPGLGLRLIYFSYDVKMKEKGDIPEGYSVSREKKERFSLILESASTNQTSMYLCASTDRRGGEQFFGPGTRLTVL.

The chain uses TRBV11-2 and TRBJ2-7; TRBD1 matches 7 bases. This CDR3 is 15 amino acids long. The V and J ends lost 3 bases and 6 bases, in that order; junction bases with no gene match: 11. The V gene's germline CDR1 is SGHAT and CDR2 FQNNGV. CDR3 in DNA: TGTGCCAGCAGCTTTAGTACAGGCAGGGGGATCGAGCAGTACTTC. Translating gives CASSFSTGRGIEQYF.

Only one count was recorded for this clone. This chain joins TRBV6-1 and TRBJ2-7; TRBD2 might be the D (6 bases). The CDR3 contains 13 residues. CDR1 is MNHNS, CDR2 SASEGT, per germline. V gave up 3 bases and J gave up 2 bases, with 8 bases separating them. DNA of the CDR3: TGTGCCAGCAGTGAGGCGGGGACCTACGAGCAGTACTTC. Translated: CASSEAGTYEQYF.

This clone was detected only once. The chain recombines TRBV28 with TRBJ1-6; TRBD1 agrees at 9 bases. The length of the CDR3 is 14 residues. Germline lookup yields CDR1 MDHEN and CDR2 SYDVKM. The trim removed 6 bases at V and 6 bases at J, leaving 3 bases unmatched. CDR3 in DNA: TGTGCCAGCAGCATGGACAGGGGTAATTCACCCCTCCACTTT. It is translated as CASSMDRGNSPLHF.

This clone showed up just a few times. The CDR3 protein is CASSLIPAGTGNTQYF. The CDR3 DNA is TGTGCCAGCAGTTTAATTCCAGCGGGCACCGGGAATACGCAGTATTTT. This chain connects TRBV27 to TRBJ2-3; a possible D gene is TRBD2 (6 bases). V was pared by 2 bases and J by 7 bases, with 19 bases between. This CDR3 has 16 residues. In germline, CDR1 is MNHEY, CDR2 SMNVEV (reference sequence).